The entry that follows covers one T cell receptor beta chain sequence. The antigen remains undetermined. MiXCR, applied by TCRdb to the reads, yields one record per CDR3 protein. The data show around 540,000 distinct CDR3 sequences, with 30% to 40% seen just once and roughly a sixth held by the top ten. These data originate in a study of T cell repertoires in cytomegalovirus infection. Study-level results: Identification of carriers of CMV plus the relevant HLA was achieved through cumulative public TCR beta family frequency.

This receptor was taken from a human donor in good health (CMV status not recorded). Some clones in this sample may be carry-over from other donors' samples. Source: cultured PBMCs, taken from culture after CMV antigen stimulation.

The DNA of the CDR3 is TGTGCCAGCAGGGAACTAGCGGATGAGCAGTTCTTC. This translates into CASRELADEQFF. The chain uses TRBV6-1 and TRBJ2-1, with 8 bases lining up with TRBD2. This CDR3 contains 12 residues. With V trimmed by 6 bases and J by 8 bases, 3 bases remained unmatched. Germline lookup yields CDR1 MNHNS and CDR2 SASEGT.